These 24 T cell receptor beta chains originate from one sample sequenced in a study of T cell responses to AZD1222 COVID-19 vaccine. Assay used: immunoSEQ multiplex PCR; TCRdb lists only in-frame clones, some missing. This table has fewer than 120,000 clones, 80% to 95% appearing once. Sequences were derived from peripheral blood, sampled 28 days after the second AZD1222 dose. The receptors originated from an adult who received the AZD1222 COVID-19 vaccine.

This chain uses TRBV15 with TRBJ2-2; TRBD1 is a possible D gene (5 bases). The CDR3 contains 16 residues. The V end was cut by 1 base, the J end by 4 bases, with 13 bases between. The V gene's germline CDR1 is LNHNV and CDR2 YYDKDF (reference sequence). The CDR3 DNA follows: TGTGCCACCAGCAGAGCCAGGGTGGGCAGCACCGGGGAGCTGTTTTTT. Residues: CATSRARVGSTGELFF. Supplemented by reference TRBV15 and TRBJ2-2, the full variable domain reads DAMVIQNPRYQVTQFGKPVTLSCSQTLNHNVMYWYQQKSSQAPKLLFHYYDKDFNNEADTPDNFQSRRPNTSFCFLDIRSPGLGDTAMYLCATSRARVGSTGELFFGEGSRLTVL.

This CDR3 is CASSPSGSYEQYF. CDR3 nucleotides: TGTGCCAGCAGCCCTTCGGGCTCCTACGAGCAGTACTTC. V gene TRBV7-6 combines with J gene TRBJ2-7; D is uncertain. This CDR3 has 13 amino acids. In germline, CDR1 is SGHVS, CDR2 FNYEAQ. V dropped 5 bases and J dropped 0 bases, with 8 bases sitting between them.

This rearrangement joins TRBV28 to TRBJ1-1, with TRBD1 matching over 9 bases. After removal of 6 bases from V and 5 bases from J, the junction contained 7 bases not matched to a gene. Germline CDR1 MDHEN, CDR2 SYDVKM. This CDR3 is built from 14 residues. The CDR3 loop reads CASRETGGRTEAFF. Here the CDR3 DNA reads TGTGCCAGCAGGGAGACAGGGGGGAGAACTGAAGCTTTCTTT. Full variable domain (rest looked up from reference TRBV28 and TRBJ1-1): DVKVTQSSRYLVKRTGEKVFLECVQDMDHENMFWYRQDPGLGLRLIYFSYDVKMKEKGDIPEGYSVSREKKERFSLILESASTNQTSMYLCASRETGGRTEAFFGQGTRLTVV.

As for this clone: In the same sample, other DNA sequences code for this CDR3. The rearrangement uses TRBV5-1 and TRBJ1-4; 10 bases match TRBD1. Germline values: CDR1 SGHRS, CDR2 YFSETQ. Trimming removed 7 bases from V and 2 bases from J; junction bases left unmatched: 11. This CDR3 is 17 amino acids long. The chain's CDR3 is CASARDRGYGTNEKLFF. The CDR3, as DNA: TGCGCCAGCGCGAGGGACAGGGGATACGGCACTAATGAAAAACTGTTTTTT. Variable domain in full (rest from reference TRBV5-1 and TRBJ1-4): KAGVTQTPRYLIKTRGQQVTLSCSPISGHRSVSWYQQTPGQGLQFLFEYFSETQRNKGNFPGRFSGRQFSNSRSEMNVSTLELGDSALYLCASARDRGYGTNEKLFFGSGTQLSVL.

The genes are TRBV10-3 and TRBJ1-1, with D unclear. Germline CDR1 is ENHRY and CDR2 is SYGVKD. Deletions cut 0 bases from V and 5 bases from J, with 7 bases between. There are 13 residues in the CDR3. The CDR3 DNA sequence: TGTGCCATCAGTGAGTCGAGGGAGACTGAAGCTTTCTTT. Translated: CAISESRETEAFF.

The rearrangement joins TRBV7-2 to TRBJ2-7, with D unresolved. Trimming took 1 base from V and 9 from J, leaving 7 bases between them. The V gene's germline CDR1 is SGHTA and CDR2 FQGNSA. The length of the CDR3 is 11 residues. The CDR3 spells CASSLGFLQYF. The CDR3, as DNA: TGTGCCAGCAGCTTAGGGTTTTTGCAGTACTTC.

J is TRBJ2-5 and V is TRBV5-1; the D gene is possibly TRBD2 (6 bases). V was trimmed by 4 bases and J by 0 bases, leaving 16 bases between them. CDR1 and CDR2 (germline): SGHRS, YFSETQ. There are 16 residues in the CDR3. The CDR3 protein is CASSRFSGVYQETQYF. The CDR3 nucleotides read TGCGCCAGCAGCCGCTTCTCGGGGGTGTACCAAGAGACCCAGTACTTC.

V and J are TRBV24-1 and TRBJ2-7, with 10 bases lining up with TRBD2. CDR3 length: 15 amino acids. Germline trimming cut 4 bases from V and 1 base from J; bases unmatched to any gene: 3. The germline CDR1 and CDR2 sequences are KGHDR and SFDVKD. The CDR3 DNA follows: TGTGCCACCAGTGAGTTAGCGGGGGGATCCTACGAGCAGTACTTC. This sequence encodes CATSELAGGSYEQYF.

The CDR3 spells CASRPSGREYF. In DNA form, the CDR3 reads TGTGCAAGTCGCCCGTCGGGCAGGGAGTACTTC. The V gene is TRBV12-2, the J gene TRBJ2-7; TRBD1 was called by the table and not checked on the DNA. TRBV12-2 is deemed a pseudogene. This CDR3 contains 11 residues.

The chain carries TRBV4-2 and TRBJ1-3; D is undetermined. CDR1 is LGHNA, CDR2 YNFKEQ, per germline. This CDR3 has 15 residues. Trimming pared 1 base from V and 4 bases from J, leaving 11 bases between. CDR3 sequence: CASSQVGEGGNTIYF. The CDR3 coding sequence is TGTGCCAGCAGCCAAGTAGGTGAGGGAGGAAACACCATATATTTT.

The chain uses TRBV7-3 and TRBJ1-2; D is uncertain. Germline CDR1 and CDR2: SGHTA and FQGTGA. Between the trimmed V and J ends, which lost 5 bases and 3 bases, there was a span of 10 bases. There are 13 residues in the CDR3. DNA for the CDR3: TGTGCCAGCAGCCGTGACGGATACTATGGCTACACCTTC. It specifies CASSRDGYYGYTF.

This chain joins TRBV5-8 and TRBJ2-7, with D possibly matching TRBD1 (6 bases). Germline V gene data show CDR1 as SGHTS and CDR2 as YDEGEE. Trimming stripped 0 bases from V and 5 bases from J, with 18 bases between. This CDR3 contains 16 residues. The CDR3 reads CASSLGVSTGGNEQYF. The CDR3 coding sequence is TGTGCCAGCAGCTTGGGGGTATCGACAGGAGGCAACGAGCAGTACTTC. The variable domain in full, completed from reference TRBV5-8 and TRBJ2-7, reads EAGVTQSPTHLIKTRGQQATLRCSPISGHTSVYWYQQALGLGLQFLLWYDEGEERNRGNFPPRFSGRQFPNYSSELNVNALELEDSALYLCASSLGVSTGGNEQYFGPGTRLTVT.

The chain recombines TRBV7-9 with TRBJ1-1; D gene unclear. V lost 1 base and J 1 base, leaving 7 bases between the germline ends. The length of the CDR3 is 14 residues. The germline gives CDR1 SEHNR, CDR2 FQNEAQ (reference sequence). The CDR3 protein is CASSLGEENTEAFF. The DNA for the CDR3 is TGTGCCAGCAGCTTAGGGGAGGAGAACACTGAAGCTTTCTTT.

The rearrangement links TRBV5-5 to TRBJ1-1, with D unclear. The CDR3 loop spans 14 amino acids. Trimming shortened V by 3 bases and J by 4 bases, and 13 bases separated the two germline ends. The germline V gene has CDR1 SGHKS and CDR2 YYEKEE (reference sequence). CDR3 bases: TGTGCCAGCAGCTCCCTGACACTCGGCACTGAAGCTTTCTTT. Protein sequence: CASSSLTLGTEAFF.

V usage is TRBV29-1 and J usage is TRBJ2-2; a weak D match, TRBD1 (5 bases). Trimming left V 4 bases short and J 5 bases short, with 11 bases between. This CDR3 has 13 amino acids. Germline CDR1 reads SQVTM; CDR2 reads ANQGSEA. This CDR3 reads CSVAPQGTGELFF. DNA for the CDR3: TGCAGCGTTGCCCCTCAGGGTACCGGGGAGCTGTTTTTT.

This clone has just a few counts. The chain employs TRBV5-6 and TRBJ2-7, with TRBD1 matching 11 bases. V dropped 4 bases and J dropped 2; count of bases not matched to a gene: 11. CDR3 length equals 17 residues. CDR1 is SGHDT and CDR2 is YYEEEE in the germline V gene. CDR3 DNA: TGTGCCAGCAGCGAGGACAGGGGGCGCAAGGGTCCCTACGAGCAGTACTTC. Translating it yields CASSEDRGRKGPYEQYF.

The chain couples TRBV7-2 to TRBJ2-2; 7 bases agree with TRBD2. The trim removed 1 base at V and 6 bases at J, leaving 2 bases unmatched. This CDR3 comprises 14 residues. CDR1 is SGHTA, CDR2 FQGNSA, per germline. The CDR3 here is CASSLGGGPGELFF. CDR3 nucleotides: TGTGCCAGCAGCTTAGGCGGGGGTCCCGGGGAGCTGTTTTTT.

The chain links TRBV7-2 to TRBJ2-7; D remains unclear. V was clipped by 1 base and J by 6 bases, with 10 bases between them. The CDR3 covers 13 residues. CDR1 is SGHTA, CDR2 FQGNSA, per germline. CDR3 protein: CASSLDGVGEQYF. CDR3 bases: TGTGCCAGCAGCTTAGATGGGGTCGGCGAGCAGTACTTC.

The V and J genes are TRBV2 and TRBJ2-7, with 9 bases aligning to TRBD1. The CDR3 spans 15 residues. Germline V gene sequence: CDR1 SNHLY, CDR2 FYNNEI. V trimming: 6 bases; J trimming: 5 bases; junction bases outside the gene matches: 11. CDR3 nucleotide sequence: TGTGCCAGCAGCCCGGCCGGGACAGGGCTCAACGAGCAGTACTTC. It codes for CASSPAGTGLNEQYF.

This rearrangement joins TRBV5-1 to TRBJ1-5; no clear D gene. The germline CDR1 and CDR2 sequences are SGHRS and YFSETQ. Trimming took 0 bases from V and 3 from J, leaving 7 bases between them. The CDR3 runs to 14 residues. DNA for the CDR3: TGCGCCAGCAGCTTGGGGGAATACAATCAGCCCCAGCATTTT. Protein sequence: CASSLGEYNQPQHF. The complete variable domain, with remaining parts taken from reference TRBV5-1 and TRBJ1-5, reads KAGVTQTPRYLIKTRGQQVTLSCSPISGHRSVSWYQQTPGQGLQFLFEYFSETQRNKGNFPGRFSGRQFSNSRSEMNVSTLELGDSALYLCASSLGEYNQPQHFGDGTRLSIL.

The chain employs TRBV28 and TRBJ1-1; D remains unclear. Trimming took off 8 bases at V and 6 bases at J, with 10 bases between the two ends. This CDR3 is 11 amino acids long. The germline gives CDR1 MDHEN, CDR2 SYDVKM. The CDR3 DNA follows: TGTGCCAGCGCAAGTGGGCCTGAAGCTTTCTTT. Encoded protein: CASASGPEAFF.

The genes are TRBV9 and TRBJ2-3; 7 positions agree with TRBD1. This CDR3 has 16 residues. V lost 0 bases to trimming and J lost 1 base; unmatched junction nucleotides: 5. The germline CDR1 and CDR2 sequences are SGDLS and YYNGEE. As DNA, the CDR3 is TGTGCCAGCAGCGTAGCTCAGGGGGTCGGCACAGATACGCAGTATTTT. Translation: CASSVAQGVGTDTQYF.

This chain joins TRBV6-2 or TRBV6-3 and TRBJ2-7; D is unresolved. Looked up from germline, CDR1 is MNHEY and CDR2 is SVGEGT. CDR3 length: 12 amino acids. V gave up 1 base and J gave up 3 bases, with 4 bases separating them. The DNA of the CDR3 is TGTGCCAGCAGTTACTGGGACTACGAGCAGTACTTC. Its translation: CASSYWDYEQYF.

This chain connects TRBV4-3 to TRBJ1-2, with 7 bases matching TRBD1. Germline loops: CDR1 LGHNA, CDR2 YSLEER. The CDR3 has 17 residues. The junction had 7 bases not matched to a gene; V was cut back by 0 bases and J by 0 bases. CDR3 nucleotide sequence: TGCGCCAGCAGCCAAGATCACAGGGGAAGGGCTAACTATGGCTACACCTTC. Encoded protein: CASSQDHRGRANYGYTF.